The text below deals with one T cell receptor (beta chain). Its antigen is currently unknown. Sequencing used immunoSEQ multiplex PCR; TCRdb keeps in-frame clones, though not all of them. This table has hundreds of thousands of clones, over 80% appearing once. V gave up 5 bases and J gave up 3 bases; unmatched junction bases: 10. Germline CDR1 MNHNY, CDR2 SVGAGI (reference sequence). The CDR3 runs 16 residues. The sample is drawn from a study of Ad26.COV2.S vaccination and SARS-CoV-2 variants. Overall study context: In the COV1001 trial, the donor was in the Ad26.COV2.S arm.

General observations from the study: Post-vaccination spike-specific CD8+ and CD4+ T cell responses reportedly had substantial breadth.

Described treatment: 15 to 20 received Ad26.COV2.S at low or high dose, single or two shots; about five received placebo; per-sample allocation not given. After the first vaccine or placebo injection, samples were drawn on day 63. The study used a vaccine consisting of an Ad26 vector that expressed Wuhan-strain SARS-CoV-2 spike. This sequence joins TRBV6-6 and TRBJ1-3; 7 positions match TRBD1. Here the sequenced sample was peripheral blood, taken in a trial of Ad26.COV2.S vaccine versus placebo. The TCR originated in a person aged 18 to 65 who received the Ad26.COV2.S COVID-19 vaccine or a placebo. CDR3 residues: CASSPRQGIFGNTIYF. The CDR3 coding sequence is TGTGCCAGCAGTCCTCGACAGGGTATCTTTGGAAACACCATATATTTT.